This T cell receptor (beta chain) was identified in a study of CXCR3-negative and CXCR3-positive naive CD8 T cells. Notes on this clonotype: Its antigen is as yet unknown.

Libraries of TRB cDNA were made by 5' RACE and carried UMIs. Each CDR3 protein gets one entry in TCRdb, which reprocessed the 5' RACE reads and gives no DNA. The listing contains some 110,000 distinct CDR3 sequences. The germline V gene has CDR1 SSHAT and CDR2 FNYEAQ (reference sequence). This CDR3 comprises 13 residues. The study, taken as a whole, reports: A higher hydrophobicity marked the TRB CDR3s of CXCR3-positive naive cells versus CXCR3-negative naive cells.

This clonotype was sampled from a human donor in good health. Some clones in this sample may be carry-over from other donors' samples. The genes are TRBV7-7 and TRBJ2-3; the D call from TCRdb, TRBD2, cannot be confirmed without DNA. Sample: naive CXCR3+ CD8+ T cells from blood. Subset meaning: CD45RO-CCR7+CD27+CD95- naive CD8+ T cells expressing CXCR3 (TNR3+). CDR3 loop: CASSLGRGDTQYF.